These T cell receptor beta chains were read from a single sample in a study of CD8 T cells in ankylosing spondylitis. TCRdb used MiXCR to reprocess the 5' RACE reads, holding one entry per CDR3 protein. The table records about 220,000 distinct CDR3 sequences, about 7% of them present only once. Sequenced: blood, either unsorted or a sorted T cell fraction (not recorded which). These receptors all stem from a male donor with ankylosing spondylitis. The CDR3 runs from the conserved cysteine through the conserved F or W. D genes are given only for firm matches. Not every row has a clone size; where given, it reads once, few, many or a size class.

D | J | V | size | DNA | CDR3
. | TRBJ2-7 | TRBV6-2/TRBV6-3 | . | TGTGCCAGCAGTTCGCAAACCCCGGGTAAATTCCACCTCTACGAGCAGTACTTC | CASSSQTPGKFHLYEQYF
. | TRBJ2-1 | TRBV11-2 | many | TGTGCCAGCAGCTTATACGGGACTGGCCTATACAATGAGCAGTTCTTC | CASSLYGTGLYNEQFF
. | TRBJ2-5 | TRBV4-1 | many | TGCGCCAGCCTCGGGCAGCAAGAGACCCAGTACTTC | CASLGQQETQYF
. | TRBJ1-5 | TRBV7-9 | many | TGTGCCAGCAGCTCAAGTCGCGATAGCAATCAGCCCCAGCATTTT | CASSSSRDSNQPQHF
TRBD1 | TRBJ2-1 | TRBV6-1 | few | TGTGCCAGCAGTGACGGACAGGGGCACTACAATGAGCAGTTCTTC | CASSDGQGHYNEQFF
TRBD1 | TRBJ1-5 | TRBV6-2/TRBV6-3 | many | TGTGCCAGCAGTCCGTGGGACAGGGCCCGGCCCCAGCATTTT | CASSPWDRARPQHF
. | TRBJ2-1 | TRBV25-1 | many | TGTGCCAGCTCCTCAGGGATCGTTCAGTTCTTC | CASSSGIVQFF
TRBD1 | TRBJ2-5 | TRBV18 | many | TGTGCCAGCTCACCTTCCGGGACAGGGGAAGAGACCCAGTACTTC | CASSPSGTGEETQYF
TRBD1 | TRBJ2-7 | TRBV29-1 | many | TGCAGCGTTGAAACTTTCGTGGACAGGGAGTACGAGCAGTACTTC | CSVETFVDREYEQYF
. | TRBJ2-2 | TRBV29-1 | . | TGCAGCGTTGGGGCGGGAAACACCGGGGAGCTGTTTTTT | CSVGAGNTGELFF
. | TRBJ2-5 | TRBV15 | few | TGTGCCACCAGCACCCGAGAGACCCAGTACTTC | CATSTRETQYF
. | TRBJ1-1 | TRBV7-2 | many | TGTGCCAGCAGCTTAGGTACCCGTCGAGGGGCCACTGAAGCTTTCTTT | CASSLGTRRGATEAFF
. | TRBJ1-1 | TRBV20-1 | few | TGCAGTGCTAGAAGTGGGGAGGCTGAAGCTTTCTTT | CSARSGEAEAFF
. | TRBJ2-7 | TRBV5-6 | many | TGTGCCAGCAGCGACCGATGGGGGAGCTCCTACGAGCAGTACTTC | CASSDRWGSSYEQYF
. | TRBJ2-1 | TRBV29-1 | many | TGCAGCGTTGTGTCCGCTAGCGCCCGCTCCTACAATGAGCAGTTCTTC | CSVVSASARSYNEQFF
. | TRBJ2-7 | TRBV14 | many | TGTGCCAGCAGCCACCCAGAAGGACAGAACTACGAGCAGTACTTC | CASSHPEGQNYEQYF
. | TRBJ2-1 | TRBV19 | . | TGTGCCAGTAGTATTGGCACTGCCTACAATGAGCAGTTCTTC | CASSIGTAYNEQFF
TRBD2 | TRBJ2-1 | TRBV5-5 | many | TGTGCCAGCAGCTTACCAGGCGGGGGAGTGAAGAATGAGCAGTTCTTC | CASSLPGGGVKNEQFF
TRBD2 | TRBJ2-2 | TRBV6-2/TRBV6-3 | many | TGTGCCAGCAGTTACTCGAGAAGCGGGGAAAACACCGGGGAGCTGTTTTTT | CASSYSRSGENTGELFF
. | TRBJ1-2 | TRBV5-5 | many | TGTGCCAGCAGGCATACAGGGACGGATGGCTACACCTTC | CASRHTGTDGYTF
. | TRBJ2-3 | TRBV10-3 | many | TGTGCCATCAGTGAGTCGACTCGGGCGGGCACAGATACGCAGTATTTT | CAISESTRAGTDTQYF
. | TRBJ2-7 | TRBV11-3 | . | TGTGCCAGCAGCTTAGAAGAACAGGGTTTCAACGAGCAGTACTTC | CASSLEEQGFNEQYF
. | TRBJ2-7 | TRBV5-1 | . | TGCGCCAGCAGCACTTTAGGGACCTCACTCTCCTACGAGCAGTACTTC | CASSTLGTSLSYEQYF
. | TRBJ2-1 | TRBV13 | many | TGTGCCAGCAGCTTAGGGCCATCAACAGGGGAGCAGTTCTTC | CASSLGPSTGEQFF
. | TRBJ2-7 | TRBV9 | many | TGTGCCAGCAGCGTTTCCGGGACTCCAAGAAACGAGCAGTACTTC | CASSVSGTPRNEQYF
. | TRBJ2-7 | TRBV6-2/TRBV6-3 | many | TGTGCCAGCAGTAGGAAGGTTAGGTACGAGCAGTACTTC | CASSRKVRYEQYF
. | TRBJ2-7 | TRBV5-6 | . | TGTGCCAGCGGCCCCTTTAGGGCACTCGAGCAGTACTTC | CASGPFRALEQYF
. | TRBJ2-3 | TRBV7-7 | many | TGTGCTAGCAGCTTAGGGTGGGGACAAGGGACAGATACGCAGTATTTT | CASSLGWGQGTDTQYF
. | TRBJ1-6 | TRBV7-8 | once | TGTGCCAGCAGCAAAGGTGGATCCTCCTGGGTCAGCTCCTATAATTCACCCCTCCACTTT | CASSKGGSSWVSSYNSPLHF
TRBD1 | TRBJ2-4 | TRBV3-1 | many | TGTGCCAGCAGCACCGACAGGGGGTCTAAAAACATTCAGTACTTC | CASSTDRGSKNIQYF
. | TRBJ2-7 | TRBV6-2/TRBV6-3 | . | TGTGCCAGCAGTATAACCGAGGGTAGAAAGGGAAAAGCCTACGAGCAGTACTTC | CASSITEGRKGKAYEQYF
. | TRBJ2-1 | TRBV4-3 | many | TGCGCCAGCAGCCAAAGCAGACAATTTACGAGCTCCTACAATGAGCAGTTCTTC | CASSQSRQFTSSYNEQFF
TRBD2 | TRBJ2-7 | TRBV6-5 | many | TGTGCCAGCAGTTACTCGTATGGCGGGAGCTACGAGCAGTACTTC | CASSYSYGGSYEQYF
. | TRBJ2-3 | TRBV7-6 | many | TGTGCCAGCAGCCACGGGACAGATACGCAGTATTTT | CASSHGTDTQYF
TRBD2 | TRBJ2-1 | TRBV29-1 | many | TGCAGCCAAGGACTAGCGGGAGACAATGAGCAGTTCTTC | CSQGLAGDNEQFF
. | TRBJ1-5 | TRBV4-3 | . | TGCGCCAGCAGCCGGGTTATAACCAATCAGCCCCAGCATTTT | CASSRVITNQPQHF
TRBD1 | TRBJ1-1 | TRBV25-1 | many | TGTGCCAGCAGTGAGCCCGGACAGGGTGTCACTGAAGCTTTCTTT | CASSEPGQGVTEAFF
TRBD1 | TRBJ1-1 | TRBV27 | . | TGTGCCAGCAAGTTGGGAGACAGGGCTGAAGCTTTCTTT | CASKLGDRAEAFF
. | TRBJ1-4 | TRBV4-3 | many | TGCGCCAGCAGCCAAGATCGCAGGGCCGGCGGAAAACTGTTTTTT | CASSQDRRAGGKLFF
TRBD1 | TRBJ2-3 | TRBV11-2 | . | TGTGCCAGCAGCCCTAGGGGGGCGATGACAGGGGGCGGAAATACGCAGTATTTT | CASSPRGAMTGGGNTQYF
. | TRBJ2-7 | TRBV20-1 | many | TGCAGTGCTAGAGCAACAGAATTCTACGAGCAGTACTTC | CSARATEFYEQYF
. | TRBJ1-2 | TRBV27 | many | TGCCCCGTCTATGGCTACACCTTC | CPVYGYTF
. | TRBJ2-1 | TRBV20-1 | many | TGCAGTGCTAGACCCCCGGGGTTTCGCTACAATGAGCAGTTCTTC | CSARPPGFRYNEQFF
. | TRBJ2-7 | TRBV5-1 | . | TGCGCCAGCAGCTTGGCCCAGGGTCACGAGCAGTACTTC | CASSLAQGHEQYF
. | TRBJ2-1 | TRBV9 | many | TGTGCCAGCAGCTCGAGGGAGCTGTACAATGAGCAGTTCTTC | CASSSRELYNEQFF
. | TRBJ1-6 | TRBV10-1 | few | TGCGCCAGACGAGGTAACCCAATGAGCTCCTATAATTCACCCCTCCACTTT | CARRGNPMSSYNSPLHF